This note documents a single T cell receptor (beta chain) sequence. Its binding antigen is unknown. No base qualities exist here, and no much larger clone lies one base off it. The data were taken from a study of CD8+CD57+ T cells in acquired aplastic anemia (dated by TCRdb to the late 2010s). Regarding the study in general: On average, sorted CD4+ and CD8+ cells yielded approximately 3 ug of extracted DNA, with a range of about 0.19 to 30 ug. Points the paper makes about the study in general: Although around 30 CD8+ CDR3 sequences were shared by patients and controls, these sequences appeared highly expressed in patients and within the immunodominant clones of patients. CD8+ Simpson's diversity did not differ significantly between patients and healthy controls (P=0.060).

Genomic DNA was used as template for profiling of TCR beta VDJ combinations and CDR3 sequences. An Illumina HiSeq 2000 was used for TCR repertoire sequencing. The authors' pipeline ran thus. TRBV/TRBJ rearrangement plots, CDR3 size and DJ length profiles, and Simpson's diversity index were used to evaluate the repertoires. The immunodominant clone was defined as the most abundant DNA sequence in deep sequencing data. CDR3 amino acid sequences were checked for sharing across subjects and were also compared against the VDJdb database and published repertoires. Through fastp at Q25 and MiXCR, TCRdb rebuilt clones from the public reads, retaining in-frame beta chains. Merged by CDR3 protein, the rows form single entries marked with the most common genes and DNA. None of the V and J calls come from the authors' own analysis; TCRdb made them. This sample is represented by hundreds of thousands of distinct CDR3 sequences; approximately 55% of them were singletons. Under 8.5% of the sample is in the top ten clones.

Taken from cysteine to phenylalanine, the CDR3 has 17 residues. The entry retains the CDR3 DNA only, 51 bases that are in frame from base 1. CDR1 and CDR2, per the germline V gene, are SGHVS and FQNEAQ. The trim is 4 bases for V and 1 base for J, with a gap of 16 bases between the germline ends. In this study, sorted CD4+ and CD8+ T cells from the blood of healthy subjects and of severe aplastic anemia patients had their TCR repertoires deep-sequenced. Ficoll-Paque density gradient centrifugation was used to isolate peripheral blood mononuclear cells. Before DNA extraction, CD4+ and CD8+ T cells were sorted with FACS or magnetic beads.

Source material: sorted CD4+, CD8+, or CD8+CD57+ T cells (not recorded which) from PBMCs. The V and J segments used are TRBV7-8 and TRBJ2-2; 6 matching bases give a weak D call of TRBD2. The sequence derives from a human donor with severe aplastic anemia or a healthy control (not recorded which). The sequenced DNA is TGTGCCAGCAGCTCCAGAGGTGCGGGAAAGAACACCGGGGAGCTGTTTTTT. Its coded protein is CASSSRGAGKNTGELFF.